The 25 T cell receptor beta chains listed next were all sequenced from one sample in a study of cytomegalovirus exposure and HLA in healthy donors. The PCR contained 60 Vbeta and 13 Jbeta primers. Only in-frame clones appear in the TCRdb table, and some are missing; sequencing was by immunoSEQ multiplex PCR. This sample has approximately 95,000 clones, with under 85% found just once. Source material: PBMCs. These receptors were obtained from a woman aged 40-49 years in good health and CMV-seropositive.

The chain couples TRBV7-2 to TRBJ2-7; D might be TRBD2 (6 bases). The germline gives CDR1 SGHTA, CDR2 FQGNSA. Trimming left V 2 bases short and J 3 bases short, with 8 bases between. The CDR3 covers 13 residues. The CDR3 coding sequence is TGTGCCAGCAGCTTACGGGAGAGCTACGAGCAGTACTTC. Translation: CASSLRESYEQYF.

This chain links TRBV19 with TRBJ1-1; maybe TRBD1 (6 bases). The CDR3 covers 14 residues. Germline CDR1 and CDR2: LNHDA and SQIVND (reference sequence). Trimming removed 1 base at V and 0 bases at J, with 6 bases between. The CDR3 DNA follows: TGTGCCAGTAGTATAGGACAGGTGAACACTGAAGCTTTCTTT. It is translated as CASSIGQVNTEAFF.

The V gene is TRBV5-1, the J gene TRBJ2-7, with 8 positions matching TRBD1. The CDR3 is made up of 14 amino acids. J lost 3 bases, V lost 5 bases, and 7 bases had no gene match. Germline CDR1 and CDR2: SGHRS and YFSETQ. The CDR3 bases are TGCGCCAGCAGATCGGGACAGGCCATCTACGAGCAGTACTTC. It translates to CASRSGQAIYEQYF.

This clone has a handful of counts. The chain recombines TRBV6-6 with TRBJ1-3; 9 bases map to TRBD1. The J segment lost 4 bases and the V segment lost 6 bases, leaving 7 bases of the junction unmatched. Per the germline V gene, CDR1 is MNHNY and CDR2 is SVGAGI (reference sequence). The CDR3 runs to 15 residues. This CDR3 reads CASSSGTGFGNTIYF. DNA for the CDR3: TGTGCCAGCAGCTCCGGGACAGGGTTCGGAAACACCATATATTTT.

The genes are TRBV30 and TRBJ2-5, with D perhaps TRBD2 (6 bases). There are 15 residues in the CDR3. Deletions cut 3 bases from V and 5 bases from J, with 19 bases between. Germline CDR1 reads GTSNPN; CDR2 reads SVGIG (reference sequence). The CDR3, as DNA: TGTGCCTGGAGCGCGACGGGATTCGGAGGGGAGACCCAGTACTTC. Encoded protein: CAWSATGFGGETQYF.

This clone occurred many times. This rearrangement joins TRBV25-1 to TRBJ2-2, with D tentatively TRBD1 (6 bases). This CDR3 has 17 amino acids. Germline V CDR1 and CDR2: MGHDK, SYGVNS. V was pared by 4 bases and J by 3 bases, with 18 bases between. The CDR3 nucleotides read TGTGCCAGCAGTGGCTCCCGGGACACCCTTCACACCGGGGAGCTGTTTTTT. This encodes CASSGSRDTLHTGELFF.

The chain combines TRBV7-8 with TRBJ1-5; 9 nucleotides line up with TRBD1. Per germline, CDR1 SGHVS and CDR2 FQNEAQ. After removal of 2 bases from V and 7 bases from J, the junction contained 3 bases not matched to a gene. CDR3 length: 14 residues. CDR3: CASSLWTGEQPQHF. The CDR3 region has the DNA TGTGCCAGCAGCTTATGGACAGGGGAGCAGCCCCAGCATTTT.

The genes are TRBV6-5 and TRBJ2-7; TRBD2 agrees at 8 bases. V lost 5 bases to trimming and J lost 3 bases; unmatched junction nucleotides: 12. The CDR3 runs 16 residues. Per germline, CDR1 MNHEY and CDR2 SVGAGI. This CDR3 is CASSHWKKAGDYEQYF. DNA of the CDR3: TGTGCCAGCAGTCACTGGAAAAAAGCGGGAGACTACGAGCAGTACTTC.

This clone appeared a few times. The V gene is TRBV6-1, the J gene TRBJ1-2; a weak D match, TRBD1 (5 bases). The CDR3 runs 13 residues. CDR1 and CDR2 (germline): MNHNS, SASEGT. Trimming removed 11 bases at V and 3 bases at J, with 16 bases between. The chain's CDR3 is CAAGRGVDYGYTF. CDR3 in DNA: TGTGCCGCCGGTCGGGGGGTTGACTATGGCTACACCTTC.

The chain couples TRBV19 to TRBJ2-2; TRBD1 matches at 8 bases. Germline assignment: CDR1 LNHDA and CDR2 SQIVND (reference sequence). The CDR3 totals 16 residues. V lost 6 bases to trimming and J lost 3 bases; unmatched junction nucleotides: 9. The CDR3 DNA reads TGTGCCAGTAGGGACAGGGCCGGGGATTACACCGGGGAGCTGTTTTTT. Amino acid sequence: CASRDRAGDYTGELFF.

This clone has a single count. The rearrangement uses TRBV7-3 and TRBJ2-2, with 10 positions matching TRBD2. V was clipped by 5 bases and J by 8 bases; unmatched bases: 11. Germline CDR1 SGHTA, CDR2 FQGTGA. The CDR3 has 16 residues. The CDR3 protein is CASSNGTSDMGGELFF. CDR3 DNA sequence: TGTGCCAGCAGCAACGGGACTAGCGATATGGGGGGGGAGCTGTTTTTT. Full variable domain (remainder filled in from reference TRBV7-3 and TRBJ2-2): GAGVSQTPSNKVTEKGKYVELRCDPISGHTALYWYRQSLGQGPEFLIYFQGTGAADDSGLPNDRFFAVRPEGSVSTLKIQRTERGDSAVYLCASSNGTSDMGGELFFGEGSRLTVL.

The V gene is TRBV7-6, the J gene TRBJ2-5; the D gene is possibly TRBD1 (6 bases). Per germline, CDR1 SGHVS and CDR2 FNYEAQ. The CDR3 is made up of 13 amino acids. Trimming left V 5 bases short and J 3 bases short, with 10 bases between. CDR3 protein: CASSVAGEETQYF. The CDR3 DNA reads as TGTGCCAGCAGCGTCGCAGGGGAAGAGACCCAGTACTTC.

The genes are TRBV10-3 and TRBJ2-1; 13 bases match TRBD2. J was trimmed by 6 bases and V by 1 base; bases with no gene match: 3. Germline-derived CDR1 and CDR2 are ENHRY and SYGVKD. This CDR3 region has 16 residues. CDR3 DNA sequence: TGTGCCATCAGTGAGTTTGGACTAGCGGGAGTCAATGAGCAGTTCTTC. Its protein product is CAISEFGLAGVNEQFF.

The CDR3 loop reads CASSIIYLMGQLNTGELFF. For the CDR3, the DNA is TGTGCCAGTAGTATAATCTATTTGATGGGACAACTGAACACCGGGGAGCTGTTTTTT. The chain combines TRBV19 with TRBJ2-2, with a weak D call TRBD1 (6 bases). Germline lookup yields CDR1 LNHDA and CDR2 SQIVND (reference sequence). The CDR3 is made up of 19 amino acids. Trimming removed 2 bases from V and 1 base from J, with 20 bases in between.

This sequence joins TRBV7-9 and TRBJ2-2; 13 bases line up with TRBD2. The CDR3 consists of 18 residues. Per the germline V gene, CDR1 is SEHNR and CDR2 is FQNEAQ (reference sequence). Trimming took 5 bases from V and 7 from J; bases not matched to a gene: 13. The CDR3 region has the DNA TGTGCCAGCAGCCCGCGGACTAGCGGGAGCAATATGGGCGGGGAGCTGTTTTTT. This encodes CASSPRTSGSNMGGELFF.

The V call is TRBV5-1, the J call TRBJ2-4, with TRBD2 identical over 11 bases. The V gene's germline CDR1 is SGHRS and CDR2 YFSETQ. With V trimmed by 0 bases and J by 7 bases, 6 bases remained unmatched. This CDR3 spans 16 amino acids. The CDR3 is CASSLESSGRSNIQYF. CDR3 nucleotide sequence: TGCGCCAGCAGCTTGGAATCTAGCGGGAGGTCCAACATTCAGTACTTC.

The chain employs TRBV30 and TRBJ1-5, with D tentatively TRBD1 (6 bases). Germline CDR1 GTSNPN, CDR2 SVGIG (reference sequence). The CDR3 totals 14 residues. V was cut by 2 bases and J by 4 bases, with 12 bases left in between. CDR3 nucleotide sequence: TGTGCCTGGAGTACAACAGGGCTAAATCAGCCCCAGCATTTT. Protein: CAWSTTGLNQPQHF.

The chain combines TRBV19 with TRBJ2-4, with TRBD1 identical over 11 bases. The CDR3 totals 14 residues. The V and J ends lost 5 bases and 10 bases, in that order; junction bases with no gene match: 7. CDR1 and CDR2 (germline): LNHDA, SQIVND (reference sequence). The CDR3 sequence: CASSPRTGGKIQYF. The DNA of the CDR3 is TGTGCCAGTAGTCCAAGGACAGGGGGCAAAATTCAGTACTTC.

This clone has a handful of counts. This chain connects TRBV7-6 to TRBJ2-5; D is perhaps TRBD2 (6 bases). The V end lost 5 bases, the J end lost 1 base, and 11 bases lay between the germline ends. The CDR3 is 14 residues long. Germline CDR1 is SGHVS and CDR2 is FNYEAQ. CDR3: CASSPGLLQETQYF. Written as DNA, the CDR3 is TGTGCCAGCAGCCCGGGACTCCTCCAAGAGACCCAGTACTTC.

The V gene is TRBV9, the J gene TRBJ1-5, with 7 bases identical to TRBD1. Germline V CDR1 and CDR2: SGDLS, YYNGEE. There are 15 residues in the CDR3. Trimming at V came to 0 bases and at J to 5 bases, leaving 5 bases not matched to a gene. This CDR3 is CASSVGGQAYQPQHF. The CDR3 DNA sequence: TGTGCCAGCAGCGTAGGCGGACAGGCCTATCAGCCCCAGCATTTT.

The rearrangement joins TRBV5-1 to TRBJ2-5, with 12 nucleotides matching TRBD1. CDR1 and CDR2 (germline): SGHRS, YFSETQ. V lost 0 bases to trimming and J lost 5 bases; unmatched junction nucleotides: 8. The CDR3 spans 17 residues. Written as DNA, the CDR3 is TGCGCCAGCAGCTTGGAACCCGGGACAGGGGGCGGTGAGACCCAGTACTTC. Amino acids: CASSLEPGTGGGETQYF.

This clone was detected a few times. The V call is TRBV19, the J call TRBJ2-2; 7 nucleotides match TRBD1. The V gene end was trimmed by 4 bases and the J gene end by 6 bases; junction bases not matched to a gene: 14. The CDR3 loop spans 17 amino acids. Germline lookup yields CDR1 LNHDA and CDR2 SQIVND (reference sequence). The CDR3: CASSRAVGTEYPGELFF. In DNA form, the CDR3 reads TGTGCCAGTAGTAGGGCCGTAGGGACAGAGTATCCCGGGGAGCTGTTTTTT.

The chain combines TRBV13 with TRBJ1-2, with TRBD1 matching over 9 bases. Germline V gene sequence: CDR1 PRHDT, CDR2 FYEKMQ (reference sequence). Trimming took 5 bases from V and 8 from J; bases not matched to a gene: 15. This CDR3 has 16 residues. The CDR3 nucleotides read TGTGCCAGCAGCGGGGCCGGGACAGGGTCCACGGGAGGCTACACCTTC. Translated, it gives CASSGAGTGSTGGYTF. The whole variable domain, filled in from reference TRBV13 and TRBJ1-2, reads AAGVIQSPRHLIKEKRETATLKCYPIPRHDTVYWYQQGPGQDPQFLISFYEKMQSDKGSIPDRFSAQQFSDYHSELNMSSLELGDSALYFCASSGAGTGSTGGYTFGSGTRLTVV.

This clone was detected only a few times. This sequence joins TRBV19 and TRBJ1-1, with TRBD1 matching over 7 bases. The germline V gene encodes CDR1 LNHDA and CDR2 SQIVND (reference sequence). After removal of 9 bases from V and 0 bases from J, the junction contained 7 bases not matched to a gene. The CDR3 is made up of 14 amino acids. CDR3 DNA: TGTGCCAGCCCTACAGGGGCTGTGAACACTGAAGCTTTCTTT. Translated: CASPTGAVNTEAFF.

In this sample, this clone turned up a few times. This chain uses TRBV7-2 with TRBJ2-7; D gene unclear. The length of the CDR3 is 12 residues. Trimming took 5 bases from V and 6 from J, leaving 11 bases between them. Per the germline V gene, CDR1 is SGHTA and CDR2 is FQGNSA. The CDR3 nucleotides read TGTGCCAGCAGCACACAACAGCTCGAGCAGTACTTC. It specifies CASSTQQLEQYF.